These 30 T cell receptor beta chains share one sample of origin, sequenced in a study of cytomegalovirus exposure and HLA in healthy donors. The PCR used 60 Vbeta and 13 Jbeta primers. Repertoires were generated with immunoSEQ multiplex PCR, while TCRdb's copy carries only in-frame clones and drops some. The sample shows 150,000 to 200,000 clones, around 77% of them seen only once. The sample consisted of PBMCs. These receptors all come from a woman in her twenties or thirties in good health and CMV-seronegative.

In its sample, this clone was seen once. This chain connects TRBV4-1 to TRBJ2-7; 10 bases are a match to TRBD2. This CDR3 region has 15 residues. After removal of 2 bases from V and 3 bases from J, the junction contained 4 bases not matched to a gene. CDR1 MGHRA and CDR2 YSYEKL come from the germline V gene. The CDR3 protein is CASSQTSGIIYEQYF. CDR3 DNA sequence: TGCGCCAGCAGCCAAACTAGCGGGATTATCTACGAGCAGTACTTC.

As for this clone: The identical CDR3 is also encoded by other nucleotide sequences in the sample. This chain links TRBV7-9 with TRBJ1-1; D gene ambiguous. This CDR3 comprises 12 residues. Trimming took 8 bases from V and 0 from J, leaving 7 bases between them. From germline, CDR1 is SEHNR and CDR2 FQNEAQ (reference sequence). CDR3 sequence: CASSRVNTEAFF. CDR3 bases: TGTGCCAGCTCCCGGGTGAACACTGAAGCTTTCTTT. The complete variable domain, with remaining parts taken from reference TRBV7-9 and TRBJ1-1, reads DTGVSQNPRHKITKRGQNVTFRCDPISEHNRLYWYRQTLGQGPEFLTYFQNEAQLEKSRLLSDRFSAERPKGSFSTLEIQRTEQGDSAMYLCASSRVNTEAFFGQGTRLTVV.

This chain joins TRBV27 and TRBJ2-7, with 7 nucleotides matching TRBD1. J was trimmed by 3 bases and V by 5 bases; bases with no gene match: 7. Germline CDR1 and CDR2: MNHEY and SMNVEV (reference sequence). The CDR3 covers 14 residues. CDR3 protein: CASSLTGQNYEQYF. Here the CDR3 DNA reads TGTGCCAGCAGTCTAACGGGACAGAACTACGAGCAGTACTTC.

The rearrangement uses TRBV19 and TRBJ1-2; 9 bases are shared with TRBD1. The V and J ends lost 6 bases and 4 bases, in that order; junction bases with no gene match: 12. This CDR3 is 16 amino acids long. Germline-derived CDR1 and CDR2 are LNHDA and SQIVND (reference sequence). CDR3 nucleotide sequence: TGTGCCAGTAGGCCCTCTTGGACAGGGGATACCTATGGCTACACCTTC. This codes for CASRPSWTGDTYGYTF.

V and J are TRBV28 and TRBJ1-6; 8 bases map to TRBD1. This CDR3 region has 19 residues. Germline values: CDR1 MDHEN, CDR2 SYDVKM. The ends lost 7 bases at V and 7 bases at J; junction bases unmatched: 21. The CDR3 DNA is TGTGCCAGCATACAGGCTGGGGCTACAGGGGGGCTCGGGAATTCACCCCTCCACTTT. Translated: CASIQAGATGGLGNSPLHF.

The rearrangement links TRBV6-5 to TRBJ1-3; D is uncertain. Germline CDR1 and CDR2: MNHEY and SVGAGI. Trimming pared 6 bases from V and 0 bases from J, leaving 12 bases between. CDR3 length: 15 residues. The CDR3 loop reads CASSPIKSSGNTIYF. The CDR3 nucleotides read TGTGCCAGCAGCCCAATCAAGAGCTCTGGAAACACCATATATTTT.

This chain connects TRBV4-1 to TRBJ1-4; D possibly corresponds to TRBD1 (5 bases). Germline CDR1 is MGHRA and CDR2 is YSYEKL. This CDR3 is built from 15 residues. Trimming stripped 2 bases from V and 6 bases from J, with 13 bases between. CDR3 in amino acids: CASSQSVQGYEKLFF. The CDR3 DNA is TGCGCCAGCAGCCAAAGTGTGCAGGGCTATGAAAAACTGTTTTTT.

The V and J genes are TRBV2 and TRBJ2-3; possible D gene TRBD2, 6 bases. Deletions cut 6 bases from V and 0 bases from J, with 13 bases between. Germline lookup yields CDR1 SNHLY and CDR2 FYNNEI. The CDR3 is 15 residues long. CDR3 nucleotides: TGTGCCAGCAGCGGGAGACAGATTAGCACAGATACGCAGTATTTT. It is translated as CASSGRQISTDTQYF.

The chain uses TRBV27 and TRBJ2-7; perhaps TRBD2 as D (7 bases). This CDR3 contains 17 residues. CDR1 and CDR2 (germline): MNHEY, SMNVEV (reference sequence). V was pared by 4 bases and J by 1 base, with 20 bases between. CDR3 nucleotide sequence: TGTGCCAGCAGTTCCGAGGGTGGGGGGGCCCAGTCCTACGAGCAGTACTTC. It codes for CASSSEGGGAQSYEQYF.

This chain links TRBV11-2 with TRBJ2-3; 9 positions agree with TRBD2. CDR1 and CDR2 (germline): SGHAT, FQNNGV. V trimming: 2 bases; J trimming: 3 bases; junction bases outside the gene matches: 3. The CDR3 consists of 15 residues. The CDR3 here is CASSLLAGRTDTQYF. The CDR3 DNA sequence: TGTGCCAGCAGCTTACTAGCGGGAAGAACAGATACGCAGTATTTT.

The CDR3 protein is CASSPPPGTNEKLFF. Written as DNA, the CDR3 is TGTGCCAGCAGCCCGCCGCCGGGGACTAATGAAAAACTGTTTTTT. This rearrangement joins TRBV9 to TRBJ1-4; D not certain. Germline CDR1 and CDR2: SGDLS and YYNGEE. This CDR3 comprises 15 residues. Trimming cost V 4 bases and J 2 bases, with 12 bases left between them.

The V gene is TRBV6-1, the J gene TRBJ1-2; 11 bases fit TRBD1. Trimming cost V 5 bases and J 8 bases; bases outside gene matches: 4. The CDR3 loop spans 13 amino acids. Germline loops: CDR1 MNHNS, CDR2 SASEGT. This CDR3 is CASSWTGGKGYTF. Written as DNA, the CDR3 is TGTGCCAGCAGTTGGACAGGGGGCAAGGGCTACACCTTC.

This clone was counted once. Its ends do not fully match the called genes, so a read error is possible. This chain uses TRBV20-1 with TRBJ1-5; D unclear. The germline gives CDR1 DFQATT, CDR2 SNEGSKA (reference sequence). The CDR3 extends over 11 amino acids. For the CDR3, the DNA is TGCAGTGCAAGAGGACTTCAGCCCCAGCATTTT. It specifies CSARGLQPQHF.

The CDR3: CASSLGQAQGQPQHF. CDR3 nucleotides: TGTGCCAGCAGCTTGGGACAGGCCCAGGGTCAGCCCCAGCATTTT. This chain connects TRBV7-6 to TRBJ1-5; 8 nucleotides align to TRBD1. J was trimmed by 6 bases and V by 3 bases; bases with no gene match: 7. The length of the CDR3 is 15 residues. Germline V gene sequence: CDR1 SGHVS, CDR2 FNYEAQ.

This clone was recorded a few times. The V call is TRBV19, the J call TRBJ2-1; tentative D call: TRBD2 (6 bases). V was cut by 1 base and J by 2 bases, with 12 bases left in between. The CDR3 is 16 residues long. The germline V gene has CDR1 LNHDA and CDR2 SQIVND (reference sequence). The DNA for the CDR3 is TGTGCCAGTAGTATAGTTTACGGCGGGGCCTACAATGAGCAGTTCTTC. It translates to CASSIVYGGAYNEQFF.

The chain links TRBV29-1 to TRBJ2-5; weak D call: TRBD2 (5 bases). Looked up from germline, CDR1 is SQVTM and CDR2 is ANQGSEA. Between the trimmed V and J ends, which lost 8 bases and 2 bases, there was a span of 15 bases. The CDR3 sequence is 13 residues long. CDR3 in DNA: TGCAGCTCCTCAGCGGTGCCACAAGAGACCCAGTACTTC. It codes for CSSSAVPQETQYF.

The V and J genes are TRBV18 and TRBJ2-5, with 7 bases fitting TRBD2. Trimming removed 3 bases from V and 4 bases from J; junction bases left unmatched: 11. Germline V CDR1 and CDR2: KGHSH, LQKENI. CDR3 size: 16 residues. CDR3 coding DNA: TGTGCCAGCTCACCGTTAGGAGCGGGGACCATAGAGACCCAGTACTTC. Its translation is CASSPLGAGTIETQYF. Full variable domain (outside the CDR3, taken from reference TRBV18 and TRBJ2-5): NAGVMQNPRHLVRRRGQEARLRCSPMKGHSHVYWYRQLPEEGLKFMVYLQKENIIDESGMPKERFSAEFPKEGPSILRIQQVVRGDSAAYFCASSPLGAGTIETQYFGPGTRLLVL.

The chain combines TRBV4-3 with TRBJ2-3, with TRBD2 matching over 8 bases. Germline CDR1 LGHNA, CDR2 YSLEER. The V and J ends lost 0 bases and 0 bases, in that order; junction bases with no gene match: 5. The CDR3 covers 17 residues. The CDR3: CASSQDMGLGSTDTQYF. In DNA form, the CDR3 reads TGCGCCAGCAGCCAAGATATGGGACTAGGGAGCACAGATACGCAGTATTTT.

This rearrangement joins TRBV19 to TRBJ1-2; no clear D. CDR3 length: 14 amino acids. CDR1 is LNHDA, CDR2 SQIVND, per germline (reference sequence). V was trimmed by 1 base and J by 6 bases, leaving 12 bases between them. CDR3 nucleotides: TGTGCCAGTAGTATAGGTGCCCGGGAGGATGGCTACACCTTC. Translated, it gives CASSIGAREDGYTF.

The table lists this clone with a few counts. The chain employs TRBV28 and TRBJ2-2; 10 nucleotides match TRBD2. The CDR3 covers 18 residues. Germline V gives CDR1 MDHEN, CDR2 SYDVKM. Unmatched junction bases numbered 13, after V lost 3 bases and J lost 6 bases. The chain's CDR3 is CASSLWTSGYKPAGELFF. CDR3 sequence (DNA): TGTGCCAGCAGTTTGTGGACTAGCGGCTACAAACCGGCCGGGGAGCTGTTTTTT.

This clone is a singleton in its sample. The rearrangement joins TRBV6-1 to TRBJ1-5; no clear D. V lost 6 bases to trimming and J lost 0 bases, with 12 bases between them. The germline V gene encodes CDR1 MNHNS and CDR2 SASEGT. This CDR3 is built from 15 residues. The CDR3 nucleotides read TGTGCCAGCAGCGAGGGTTCTTATAGCAATCAGCCCCAGCATTTT. This sequence encodes CASSEGSYSNQPQHF.

V usage is TRBV7-9 and J usage is TRBJ2-3, with 7 nucleotides matching TRBD2. This CDR3 spans 15 amino acids. The ends lost 3 bases at V and 6 bases at J; junction bases unmatched: 9. The V gene's germline CDR1 is SEHNR and CDR2 FQNEAQ (reference sequence). This CDR3 reads CASSFQGGRADTQYF. CDR3 sequence (DNA): TGTGCCAGCAGCTTTCAAGGCGGGAGAGCCGATACGCAGTATTTT.

The chain links TRBV11-2 to TRBJ2-5; 12 bases align to TRBD2. V lost 0 bases, J lost 5 bases, and 7 bases stayed unmatched. CDR3 length: 17 residues. In germline, CDR1 is SGHAT, CDR2 FQNNGV. The DNA of the CDR3 is TGTGCCAGCAGCTTAGAAACTAGCGGGGGGCCAGGGGAGACCCAGTACTTC. This gives the protein CASSLETSGGPGETQYF.

About this clone itself: Within the sample, other DNA sequences also encode this same CDR3. The V call is TRBV5-1, the J call TRBJ2-3; D may be TRBD2 (5 bases). The CDR3 runs to 15 residues. CDR1 and CDR2 (germline): SGHRS, YFSETQ. V was shortened by 1 base and J by 0 bases, with 9 bases between the two germline ends. The CDR3 coding sequence is TGCGCCAGCAGCTTGAGCGGAGTTAGCACAGATACGCAGTATTTT. It codes for CASSLSGVSTDTQYF.

The J gene is TRBJ1-1, the V gene TRBV6-4; D is ambiguous. V gave up 2 bases and J gave up 0 bases, with 4 bases separating them. The CDR3 runs to 13 residues. CDR1 is MRHNA, CDR2 SNTAGT, per germline. CDR3 residues: CASSDSMNTEAFF. The CDR3 nucleotides are TGTGCCAGCAGTGACAGCATGAACACTGAAGCTTTCTTT.

The chain combines TRBV5-1 with TRBJ2-3; 11 bases agree with TRBD2. V gave up 0 bases and J gave up 3 bases; unmatched junction bases: 0. Germline CDR1 reads SGHRS; CDR2 reads YFSETQ. The CDR3 extends over 15 amino acids. This chain's CDR3 is CASSLVAGGTDTQYF. CDR3 sequence (DNA): TGCGCCAGCAGCTTGGTAGCGGGGGGGACAGATACGCAGTATTTT.

The rearrangement links TRBV7-6 to TRBJ1-1; no firm D call. Per germline, CDR1 SGHVS and CDR2 FNYEAQ. The CDR3 spans 18 residues. V lost 1 base to trimming and J lost 2 bases, with 20 bases between them. CDR3 in amino acids: CASSLGVPGEGRNTEAFF. The CDR3 DNA is TGTGCCAGCAGCTTAGGAGTTCCCGGGGAAGGGCGAAACACTGAAGCTTTCTTT. The full variable domain, completed using reference TRBV7-6 and TRBJ1-1, is GAGVSQSPRYKVTKRGQDVALRCDPISGHVSLYWYRQALGQGPEFLTYFNYEAQQDKSGLPNDRFSAERPEGSISTLTIQRTEQRDSAMYRCASSLGVPGEGRNTEAFFGQGTRLTVV.

This chain connects TRBV15 to TRBJ2-7; D might be TRBD2 (6 bases). With 1 base removed from V and 0 bases from J, the gap between germline ends came to 7 bases. CDR3 length equals 14 residues. The germline CDR1 and CDR2 sequences are LNHNV and YYDKDF (reference sequence). The CDR3 DNA sequence: TGTGCCACCAGCAGAGGGGGGGACTCCTACGAGCAGTACTTC. Amino acid sequence: CATSRGGDSYEQYF.

The chain combines TRBV7-6 with TRBJ1-1, with D hard to call. CDR3 length equals 11 residues. Per the germline V gene, CDR1 is SGHVS and CDR2 is FNYEAQ. The V end was cut by 4 bases, the J end by 4 bases, with 4 bases between. In nucleotides, the CDR3 is TGTGCCAGCAGCTACGGCACTGAAGCTTTCTTT. It encodes CASSYGTEAFF.

The gene calls are TRBV4-2 and TRBJ2-2, with D possibly being TRBD1 (5 bases). The germline V gene has CDR1 LGHNA and CDR2 YNFKEQ. Deletions cut 0 bases from V and 1 base from J, with 6 bases between. This CDR3 comprises 15 residues. In DNA form, the CDR3 reads TGTGCCAGCAGCCAAGAGACAGTGAACACCGGGGAGCTGTTTTTT. This encodes CASSQETVNTGELFF.